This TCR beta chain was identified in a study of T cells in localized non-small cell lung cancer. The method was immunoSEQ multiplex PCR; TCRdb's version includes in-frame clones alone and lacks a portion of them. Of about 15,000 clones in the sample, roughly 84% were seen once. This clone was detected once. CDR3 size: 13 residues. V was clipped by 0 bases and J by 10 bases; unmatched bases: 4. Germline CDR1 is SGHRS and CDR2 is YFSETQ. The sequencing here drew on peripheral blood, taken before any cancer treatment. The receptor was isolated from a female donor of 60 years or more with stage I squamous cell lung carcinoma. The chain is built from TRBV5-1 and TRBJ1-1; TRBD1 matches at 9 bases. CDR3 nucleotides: TGCGCCAGCAGCTTGGGCGACAGGGGGGGAGCTTTCTTT. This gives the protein CASSLGDRGGAFF.